The following is a T cell receptor beta chain sequence with its context. Its cognate antigen is unknown. Germline CDR1 reads SGHTA; CDR2 reads FQGNSA. Trimming left V 0 bases short and J 7 bases short, with 3 bases between. The CDR3 extends over 12 amino acids. The sample comes from a study of shared clonotypes between healthy human individuals. Study context: The people who gave samples were a couple of women and a few men aged 18 to 49.

Both subsets, CD45RA+ naive and CD45RA-negative memory, were split from the CD4+ cells. Only in-frame clones appear in the TCRdb table, and some are missing; sequencing was by immunoSEQ multiplex PCR. The table includes fewer than 1.8 million clones, around 98.5% detected once. Points from the study as a whole: Represented genetic and exposure-history diversity was restricted by having few donors.

This TCR was sampled from a man in his thirties or forties in good health. This chain links TRBV7-2 with TRBJ2-2, with D unresolved. The sequencing sample was made of naive CD4+ T cells sorted from blood. Noted subset: CD45RA+ positively selected. CDR3 in DNA: TGTGCCAGCAGCTTAGCTATCGGGGAGCTGTTTTTT. Translating gives CASSLAIGELFF.